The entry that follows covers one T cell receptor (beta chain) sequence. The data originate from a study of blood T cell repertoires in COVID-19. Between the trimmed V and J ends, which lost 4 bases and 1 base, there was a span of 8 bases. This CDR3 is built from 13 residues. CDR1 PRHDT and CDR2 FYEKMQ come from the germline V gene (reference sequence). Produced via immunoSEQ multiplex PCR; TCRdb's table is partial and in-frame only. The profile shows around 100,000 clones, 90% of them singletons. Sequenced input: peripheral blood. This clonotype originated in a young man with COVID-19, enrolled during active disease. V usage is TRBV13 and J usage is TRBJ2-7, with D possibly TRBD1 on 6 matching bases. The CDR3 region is CASSSDSSYEQYF. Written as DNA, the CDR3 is TGTGCCAGCAGCTCGGACAGTTCCTACGAGCAGTACTTC.